This T cell receptor (beta chain) was documented in a study of blood T cell repertoires in COVID-19. Overall study: Samples of COVID-19 (acute and convalescent) were obtained from the United States, Italy and Spain. In each case, the material was cDNA or gDNA derived from T cells, B-cell-depleted T cells, or PBMCs.

How the authors handled the data: The assay estimated nucleated cells by amplifying reference gene primers. Produced via immunoSEQ multiplex PCR; TCRdb's table is partial and in-frame only. From that table come the V and J calls and clone size; the DNA was used to work out D and trimming. The sample contains about 260,000 clones, roughly 90% of which appear only once. The specimen sequenced was peripheral blood. The sequence was collected from a human donor in a cohort sampled during active COVID-19.

The CDR3 here is CASSVRLAGGMTQYF. The CDR3 region has the DNA TGTGCCAGCAGCGTCAGACTAGCGGGAGGTATGACCCAGTACTTC. The chain recombines TRBV7-2 with TRBJ2-5; 13 nucleotides align to TRBD2. The trim removed 5 bases at V and 7 bases at J, leaving 7 bases unmatched. This CDR3 contains 15 residues. Per germline, CDR1 SGHTA and CDR2 FQGNSA.